The entry below gives a single T cell receptor (beta chain) sequence along with its context. Its antigen is unknown. V was trimmed by 0 bases and J by 6 bases, leaving 8 bases between them. Germline-derived CDR1 and CDR2 are SGHTA and FQGNSA. The CDR3 spans 13 residues. The normal lung sample lay at least 3 cm, and maximally far, from the tumour. The data belong to a study of immune cell composition in non-small cell lung cancer. Overall study results and limits: Adenocarcinomas with higher top tumour-associated clone frequency had more reactive TILs.

Sequenced by immunoSEQ multiplex PCR; TCRdb stores in-frame clones only, minus some. The data show hundreds of clones, roughly 70% seen once. The chain carries TRBV7-2 and TRBJ1-1; D call uncertain. Sequencing was performed on non-adjacent lung tissue. The source of this sequence is a human donor with non-small cell lung cancer. The CDR3 coding sequence is TGTGCCAGCAGCTTAGCCCTGAGGGCTGAAGCTTTCTTT. This translates into CASSLALRAEAFF.